This T cell receptor (beta chain) was documented in a study of shared clonotypes between healthy human individuals. It was CD45RO-negative cells, positively selected for CCR7, that made up naive CD8 cells, with terminally differentiated effector memory CD45RA+ cells excluded. J lost 2 bases, V lost 9 bases, and 7 bases had no gene match. The CDR3 loop spans 15 amino acids. Germline CDR1 and CDR2: SGHVS and FNYEAQ. This table comes from immunoSEQ multiplex PCR, and its TCRdb copy is limited to in-frame clones, with some not included. The sample holds hundreds of thousands of clones, 80% to 95% seen once.

Sequences were obtained from naive CD8+ T cells sorted from blood. V and J are TRBV7-6 and TRBJ2-2; 9 nucleotides line up with TRBD2. The clonotype originates from a man in his thirties or forties in good health. This CDR3 is CASRAGGPNTGELFF. In DNA, the CDR3 is TGTGCCAGTCGGGCGGGAGGGCCTAACACCGGGGAGCTGTTTTTT.